This is a list of T cell receptor beta chains from one sample in a study of CD8 T cells in Susac syndrome. Each CDR3 protein is one row after TCRdb ran MiXCR on the immunoSEQ multiplex PCR reads. The table lists some 200,000 distinct CDR3 sequences, around 96% of them singletons, with 0.08% to 0.11% in the top ten. Sequences were obtained from CD4+ T cells from PBMCs. The receptors here all came from a human donor in good health. CDR3s include the opening cysteine and the closing phenylalanine or tryptophan. The D gene is left open where the match is weak. Size tells how often a clone was seen (once, few, many) or the class of an expanded clone, and some rows leave it out.

d_call j_call clone_size v_call cdr3_aa cdr3_nt
. TRBJ2-7 . TRBV5-1 CASSFEVSYEQYF TGCGCCAGCAGCTTCGAGGTCTCCTACGAGCAGTACTTC
. TRBJ2-6 . TRBV6-4 CASSEWTGANVLTF TGTGCCAGCAGTGAATGGACTGGGGCCAACGTCCTGACTTTC
. TRBJ2-1 . TRBV15 CATSRKGTSSNEQFF TGTGCCACCAGCAGAAAAGGTACGTCAAGCAATGAGCAGTTCTTC
. TRBJ2-3 . TRBV30 CAWSVDPADTQYF TGTGCCTGGAGTGTAGATCCAGCGGATACGCAGTATTTT
TRBD2 TRBJ2-3 once TRBV20-1 CSAAGLAGGSSTDTQYF TGCAGTGCCGCCGGACTAGCGGGAGGGTCTAGCACAGATACGCAGTATTTT
TRBD2 TRBJ2-3 . TRBV20-1 CSAKRAGEQDTQYF TGCAGTGCTAAGCGAGCGGGAGAACAAGATACGCAGTATTTT
. TRBJ1-1 once TRBV12-3/TRBV12-4 CASSLYWTEAFF TGTGCCAGCAGTTTATATTGGACTGAAGCTTTCTTT
. TRBJ2-6 . TRBV20-1 CRDPRSAGANVLTF TGCAGGGACCCGCGGAGCGCTGGGGCCAACGTCCTGACTTTC
. TRBJ2-3 once TRBV20-1 CSARARAYTDTQYF TGCAGTGCTAGAGCTAGAGCGTACACAGATACGCAGTATTTT
. TRBJ1-2 . TRBV18 CASSPQTYGYTF TGTGCCAGCTCACCCCAAACGTATGGCTACACCTTC
. TRBJ1-1 . TRBV20-1 CGFKQLNTEAFF TGCGGTTTCAAACAGTTGAACACTGAAGCTTTCTTT
TRBD2 TRBJ2-7 few TRBV3-1 CASSQGLAAFHEQYF TGTGCCAGCAGCCAGGGGCTAGCGGCTTTCCACGAGCAGTACTTC
TRBD1 TRBJ1-2 . TRBV6-2/TRBV6-3 CASSSGQGDYGYTF TGTGCCAGCAGTTCTGGACAGGGTGACTATGGCTACACCTTC